This TCR beta chain is drawn from a study of Graves' ophthalmopathy and Graves' hyperthyroidism. Findings and limits, study-wide: The blood repertoire also included most expanded thyroid clonotypes above 0.001 frequency. Stable hyperthyroidism and ophthalmopathy were told apart by a 13-signature model, which achieved 85% to 90% sensitivity and approximately 81% specificity.

Germline V lookup: CDR1 MNHEY, CDR2 SMNVEV (reference sequence). This CDR3 region has 15 residues. Beta-chain TCR CDR3 regions were amplified from RNA transcripts. HTBI primers served in a first-round RT-PCR, which a second-round multiplex PCR followed. TCRdb fed the multiplex PCR reads into MiXCR, producing one record per CDR3 protein. The sample has around 1.1 million distinct CDR3 sequences, around a third seen once. For this clonotype: The antigen is not known.

Hyperthyroidism in these 18- to 65-year-old patients was newly diagnosed, lasting under 2 months. Additional autoimmune diseases, uncontrolled infections, pregnancy or lactation disqualified patients. Sequencing was done on a sample of peripheral blood or thyroid tissue (not recorded which). This TCR derives from an adult man with Graves' hyperthyroidism. V is TRBV27 and J is TRBJ2-7; D is possibly TRBD2 (5 bases). The DNA end is a closer match to TRBJ2-5, so the J assignment may be wrong. The CDR3 is CASSLWSSAGETQYF. Written as DNA, the CDR3 is TGTGCCAGCAGTTTGTGGAGTAGCGCGGGAGAGACCCAGTACTTC.